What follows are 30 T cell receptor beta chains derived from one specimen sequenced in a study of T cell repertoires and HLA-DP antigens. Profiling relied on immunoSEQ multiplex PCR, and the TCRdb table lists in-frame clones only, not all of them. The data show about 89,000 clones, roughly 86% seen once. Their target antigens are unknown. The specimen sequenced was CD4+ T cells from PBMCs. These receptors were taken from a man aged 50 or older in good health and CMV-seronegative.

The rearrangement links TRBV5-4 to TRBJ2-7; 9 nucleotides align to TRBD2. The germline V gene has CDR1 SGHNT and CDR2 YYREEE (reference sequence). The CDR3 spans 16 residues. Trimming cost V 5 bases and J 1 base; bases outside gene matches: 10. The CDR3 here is CASSTPGLAHSYEQYF. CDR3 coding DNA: TGTGCCAGCAGTACACCGGGACTAGCCCATTCCTACGAGCAGTACTTC.

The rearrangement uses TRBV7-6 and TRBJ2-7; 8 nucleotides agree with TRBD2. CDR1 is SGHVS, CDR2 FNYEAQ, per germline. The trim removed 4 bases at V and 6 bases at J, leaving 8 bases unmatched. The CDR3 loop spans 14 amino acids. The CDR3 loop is CASSSGLGVSEQYF. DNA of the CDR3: TGTGCCAGCAGCTCGGGACTAGGTGTATCCGAGCAGTACTTC.

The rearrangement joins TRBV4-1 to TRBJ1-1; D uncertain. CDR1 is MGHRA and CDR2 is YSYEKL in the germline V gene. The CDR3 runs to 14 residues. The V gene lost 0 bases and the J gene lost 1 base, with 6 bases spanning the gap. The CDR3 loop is CASSQDRANTEAFF. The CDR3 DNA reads TGCGCCAGCAGCCAAGATCGTGCGAACACTGAAGCTTTCTTT.

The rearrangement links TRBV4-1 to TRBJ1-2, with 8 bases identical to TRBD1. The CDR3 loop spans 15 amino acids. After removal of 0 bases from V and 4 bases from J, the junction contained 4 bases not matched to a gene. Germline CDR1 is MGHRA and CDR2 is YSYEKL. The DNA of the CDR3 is TGCGCCAGCAGCCAAGACAGGGGGCCCCCCTATGGCTACACCTTC. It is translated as CASSQDRGPPYGYTF.

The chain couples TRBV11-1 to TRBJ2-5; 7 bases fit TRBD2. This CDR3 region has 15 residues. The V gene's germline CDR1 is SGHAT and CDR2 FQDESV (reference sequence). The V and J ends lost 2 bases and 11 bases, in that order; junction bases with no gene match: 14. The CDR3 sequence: CASSLFAAVGGEQYF. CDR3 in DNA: TGTGCCAGCAGCTTATTCGCGGCGGTGGGAGGGGAGCAGTACTTC.

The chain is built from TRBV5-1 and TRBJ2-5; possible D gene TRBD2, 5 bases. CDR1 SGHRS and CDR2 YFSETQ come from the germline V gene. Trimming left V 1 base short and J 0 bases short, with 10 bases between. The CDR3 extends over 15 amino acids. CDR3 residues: CASSLNPGNQETQYF. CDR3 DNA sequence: TGCGCCAGCAGCTTGAATCCGGGGAACCAAGAGACCCAGTACTTC. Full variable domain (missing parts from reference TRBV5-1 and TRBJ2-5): KAGVTQTPRYLIKTRGQQVTLSCSPISGHRSVSWYQQTPGQGLQFLFEYFSETQRNKGNFPGRFSGRQFSNSRSEMNVSTLELGDSALYLCASSLNPGNQETQYFGPGTRLLVL.

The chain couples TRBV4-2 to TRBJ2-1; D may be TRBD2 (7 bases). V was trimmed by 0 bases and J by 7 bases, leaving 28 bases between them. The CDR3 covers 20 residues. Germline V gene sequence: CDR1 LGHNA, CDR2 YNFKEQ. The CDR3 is CASSQEPFRGGLERGNEQFF. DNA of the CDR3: TGTGCCAGCAGCCAAGAACCTTTCAGGGGTGGACTAGAGAGGGGGAATGAGCAGTTCTTC.

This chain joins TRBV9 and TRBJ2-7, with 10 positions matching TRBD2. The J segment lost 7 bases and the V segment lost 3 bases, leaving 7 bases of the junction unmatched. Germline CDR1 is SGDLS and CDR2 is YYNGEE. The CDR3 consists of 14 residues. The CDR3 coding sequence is TGTGCCAGCAGCGCCGGGACTAGCGTCAGGGAGCAGTACTTC. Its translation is CASSAGTSVREQYF.

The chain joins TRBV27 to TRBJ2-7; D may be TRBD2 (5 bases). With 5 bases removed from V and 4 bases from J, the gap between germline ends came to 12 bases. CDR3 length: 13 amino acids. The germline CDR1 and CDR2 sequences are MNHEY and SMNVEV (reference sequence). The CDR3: CASSPRRGYEQYF. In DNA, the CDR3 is TGTGCCAGCAGTCCCCGTCGCGGGTACGAGCAGTACTTC.

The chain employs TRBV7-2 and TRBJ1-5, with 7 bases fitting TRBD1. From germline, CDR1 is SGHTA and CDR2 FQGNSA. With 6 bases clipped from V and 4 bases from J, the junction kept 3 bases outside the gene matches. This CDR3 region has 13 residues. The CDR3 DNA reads TGTGCCAGCAGGGGACAGCTAAATCAGCCCCAGCATTTT. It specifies CASRGQLNQPQHF. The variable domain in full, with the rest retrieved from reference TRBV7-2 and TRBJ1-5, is GAGVSQSPSNKVTEKGKDVELRCDPISGHTALYWYRQSLGQGLEFLIYFQGNSAPDKSGLPSDRFSAERTGGSVSTLTIQRTQQEDSAVYLCASRGQLNQPQHFGDGTRLSIL.

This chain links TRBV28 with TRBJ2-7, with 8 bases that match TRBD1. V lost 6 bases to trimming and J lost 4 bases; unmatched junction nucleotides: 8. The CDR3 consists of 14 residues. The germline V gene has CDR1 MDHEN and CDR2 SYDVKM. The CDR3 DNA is TGTGCCAGCAGACCGACAGGGGTACAGTACGAGCAGTACTTC. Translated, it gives CASRPTGVQYEQYF.

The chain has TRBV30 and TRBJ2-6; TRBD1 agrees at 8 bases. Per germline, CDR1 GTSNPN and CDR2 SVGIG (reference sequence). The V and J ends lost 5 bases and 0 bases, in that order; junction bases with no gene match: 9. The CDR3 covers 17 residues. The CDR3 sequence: CAWDDRGPTSGANVLTF. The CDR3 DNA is TGTGCCTGGGACGACAGGGGCCCTACCTCTGGGGCCAACGTCCTGACTTTC.

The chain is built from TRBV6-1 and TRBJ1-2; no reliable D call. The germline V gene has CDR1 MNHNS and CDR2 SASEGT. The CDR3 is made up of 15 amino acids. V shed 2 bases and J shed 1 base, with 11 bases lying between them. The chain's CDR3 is CASSESAGSNYGYTF. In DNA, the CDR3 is TGTGCCAGCAGTGAATCAGCGGGCAGTAACTATGGCTACACCTTC.

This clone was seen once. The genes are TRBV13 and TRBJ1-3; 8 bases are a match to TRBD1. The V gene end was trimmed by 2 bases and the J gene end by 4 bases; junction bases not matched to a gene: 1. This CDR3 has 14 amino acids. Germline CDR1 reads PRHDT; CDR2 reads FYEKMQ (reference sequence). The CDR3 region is CASSLRQGGNTIYF. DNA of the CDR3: TGTGCCAGCAGCTTACGACAGGGGGGAAACACCATATATTTT.

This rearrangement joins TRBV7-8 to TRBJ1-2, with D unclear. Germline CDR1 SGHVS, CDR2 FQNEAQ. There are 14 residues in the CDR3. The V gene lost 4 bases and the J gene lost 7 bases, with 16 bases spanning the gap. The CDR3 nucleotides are TGTGCCAGCAGCTCACAAAGGGCCGGGAGTGGCTACACCTTC. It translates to CASSSQRAGSGYTF.

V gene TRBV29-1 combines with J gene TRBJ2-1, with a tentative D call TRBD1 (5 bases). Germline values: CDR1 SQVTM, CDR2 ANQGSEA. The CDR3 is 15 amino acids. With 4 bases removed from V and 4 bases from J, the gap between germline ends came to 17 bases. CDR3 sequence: CSVVSGSQAYNEQFF. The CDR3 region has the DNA TGCAGCGTTGTATCAGGGTCTCAGGCTTACAATGAGCAGTTCTTC.

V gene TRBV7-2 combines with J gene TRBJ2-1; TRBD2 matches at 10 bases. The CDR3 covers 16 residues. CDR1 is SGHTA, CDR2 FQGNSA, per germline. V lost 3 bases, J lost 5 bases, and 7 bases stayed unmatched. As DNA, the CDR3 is TGTGCCAGCAGCTTCCCAATTAGCGGGAGGAACAATGAGCAGTTCTTC. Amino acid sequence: CASSFPISGRNNEQFF. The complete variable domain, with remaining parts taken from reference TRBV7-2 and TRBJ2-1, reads GAGVSQSPSNKVTEKGKDVELRCDPISGHTALYWYRQSLGQGLEFLIYFQGNSAPDKSGLPSDRFSAERTGGSVSTLTIQRTQQEDSAVYLCASSFPISGRNNEQFFGPGTRLTVL.

CDR3 protein: CASSESDRRKETQYF. The CDR3 nucleotides are TGCGCCAGCAGTGAGTCCGACAGGCGGAAAGAGACCCAGTACTTC. This chain connects TRBV10-1 to TRBJ2-5; D possibly corresponds to TRBD1 (6 bases). The ends were cut back, 0 bases at V and 3 bases at J, with 11 bases in the middle. The germline V gene encodes CDR1 WNHNN and CDR2 SYGVQD (reference sequence). This CDR3 is built from 15 residues.

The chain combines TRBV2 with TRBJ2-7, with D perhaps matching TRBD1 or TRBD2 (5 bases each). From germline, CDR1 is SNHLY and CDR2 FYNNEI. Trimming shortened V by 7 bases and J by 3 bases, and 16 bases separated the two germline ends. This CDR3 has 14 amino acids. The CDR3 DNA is TGTGCCAGCATCTGGCCAGGGACGAACTACGAGCAGTACTTC. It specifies CASIWPGTNYEQYF.

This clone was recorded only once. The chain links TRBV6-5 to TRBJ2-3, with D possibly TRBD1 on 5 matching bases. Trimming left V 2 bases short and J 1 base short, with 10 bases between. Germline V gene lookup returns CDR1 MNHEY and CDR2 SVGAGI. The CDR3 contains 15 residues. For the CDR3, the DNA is TGTGCCAGCAGTTACGGGGCAGGACGCACAGATACGCAGTATTTT. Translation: CASSYGAGRTDTQYF.

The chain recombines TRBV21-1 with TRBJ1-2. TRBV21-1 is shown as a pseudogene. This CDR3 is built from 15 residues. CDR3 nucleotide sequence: TGTGCCAGCAGCAAAGTGGGGGGGGTTGGCTATGGCTACACCTTC. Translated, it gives CASSKVGGVGYGYTF.

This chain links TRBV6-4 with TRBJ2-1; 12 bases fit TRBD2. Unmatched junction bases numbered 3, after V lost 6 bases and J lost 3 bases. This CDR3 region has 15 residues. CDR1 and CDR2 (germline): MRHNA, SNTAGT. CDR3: CASRPSGRVYNEQFF. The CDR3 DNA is TGTGCCAGCAGACCTAGCGGGAGGGTCTACAATGAGCAGTTCTTC.

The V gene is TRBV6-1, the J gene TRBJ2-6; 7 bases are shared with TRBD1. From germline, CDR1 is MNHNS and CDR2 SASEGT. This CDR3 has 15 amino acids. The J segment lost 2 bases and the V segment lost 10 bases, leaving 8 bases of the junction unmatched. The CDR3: CATRQGITGANVLTF. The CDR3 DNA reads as TGTGCCACCCGACAGGGAATAACTGGGGCCAACGTCCTGACTTTC.

The CDR3 protein is CASWDRGATNEKLFF. CDR3 DNA sequence: TGTGCCTCCTGGGACAGGGGGGCAACTAATGAAAAACTGTTTTTT. The J gene is TRBJ1-4, the V gene TRBV30; 11 bases line up with TRBD1. Trimming at V came to 7 bases and at J to 0 bases, leaving 4 bases not matched to a gene. Germline-derived CDR1 and CDR2 are GTSNPN and SVGIG (reference sequence). The CDR3 extends over 15 amino acids.

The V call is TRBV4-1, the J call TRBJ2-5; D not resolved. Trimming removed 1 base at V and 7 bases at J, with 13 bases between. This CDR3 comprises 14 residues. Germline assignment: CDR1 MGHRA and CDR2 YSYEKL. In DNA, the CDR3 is TGCGCCAGCAGCCAAGTCGAGTCATCGGGGACCCAGTACTTC. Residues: CASSQVESSGTQYF.

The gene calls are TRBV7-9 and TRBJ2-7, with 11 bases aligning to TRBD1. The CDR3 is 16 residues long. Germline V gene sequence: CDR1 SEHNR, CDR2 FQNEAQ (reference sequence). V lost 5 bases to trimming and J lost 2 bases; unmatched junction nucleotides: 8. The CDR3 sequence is CASSRGRDRGTYEQYF. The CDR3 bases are TGTGCCAGCAGCCGAGGCCGGGACAGGGGGACCTACGAGCAGTACTTC.

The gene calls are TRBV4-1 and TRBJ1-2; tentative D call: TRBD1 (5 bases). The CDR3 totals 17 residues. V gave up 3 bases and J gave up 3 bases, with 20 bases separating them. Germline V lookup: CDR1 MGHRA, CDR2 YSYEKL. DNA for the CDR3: TGCGCCAGCAGCCATTCCTTCAGGGCAGGGCAGGACTATGGCTACACCTTC. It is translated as CASSHSFRAGQDYGYTF.

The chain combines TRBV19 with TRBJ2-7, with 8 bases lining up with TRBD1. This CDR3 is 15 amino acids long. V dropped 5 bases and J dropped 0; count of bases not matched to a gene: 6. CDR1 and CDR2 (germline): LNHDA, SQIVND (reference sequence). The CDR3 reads CASSPRDRSSYEQYF. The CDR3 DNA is TGTGCCAGTAGTCCAAGGGACAGGTCCTCCTACGAGCAGTACTTC.

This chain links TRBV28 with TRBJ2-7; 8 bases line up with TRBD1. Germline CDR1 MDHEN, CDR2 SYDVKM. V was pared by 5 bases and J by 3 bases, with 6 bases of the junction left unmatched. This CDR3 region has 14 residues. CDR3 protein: CASSPGTGFYEQYF. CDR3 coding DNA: TGTGCCAGCAGTCCAGGGACAGGATTCTACGAGCAGTACTTC.

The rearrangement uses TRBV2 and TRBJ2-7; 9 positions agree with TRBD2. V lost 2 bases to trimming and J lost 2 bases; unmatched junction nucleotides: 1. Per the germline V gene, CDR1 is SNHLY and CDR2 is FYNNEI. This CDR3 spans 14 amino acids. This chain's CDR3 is CASSELAGPYEQYF. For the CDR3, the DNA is TGTGCCAGCAGTGAACTAGCGGGACCCTACGAGCAGTACTTC.